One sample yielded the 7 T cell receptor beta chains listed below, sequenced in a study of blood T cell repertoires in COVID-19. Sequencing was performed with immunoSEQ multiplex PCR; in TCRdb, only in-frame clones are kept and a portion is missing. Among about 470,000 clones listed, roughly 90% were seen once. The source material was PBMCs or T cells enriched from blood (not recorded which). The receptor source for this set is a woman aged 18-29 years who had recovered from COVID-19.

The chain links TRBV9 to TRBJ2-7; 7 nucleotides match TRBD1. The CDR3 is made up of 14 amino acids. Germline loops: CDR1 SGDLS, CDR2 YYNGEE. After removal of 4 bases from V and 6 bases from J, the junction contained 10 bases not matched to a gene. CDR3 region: CASSPDRAFAEQYF. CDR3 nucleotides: TGTGCCAGCAGCCCCGACAGGGCTTTCGCCGAGCAGTACTTC. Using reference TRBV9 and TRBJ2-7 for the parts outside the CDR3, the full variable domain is DSGVTQTPKHLITATGQRVTLRCSPRSGDLSVYWYQQSLDQGLQFLIQYYNGEERAKGNILERFSAQQFPDLHSELNLSSLELGDSALYFCASSPDRAFAEQYFGPGTRLTVT.

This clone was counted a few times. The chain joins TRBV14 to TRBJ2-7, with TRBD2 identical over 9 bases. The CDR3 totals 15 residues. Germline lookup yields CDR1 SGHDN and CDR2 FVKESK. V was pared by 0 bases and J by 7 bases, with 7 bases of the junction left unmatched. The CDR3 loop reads CASSQETSGVSEQYF. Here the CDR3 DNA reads TGTGCCAGCAGCCAAGAGACTAGCGGTGTTTCGGAGCAGTACTTC.

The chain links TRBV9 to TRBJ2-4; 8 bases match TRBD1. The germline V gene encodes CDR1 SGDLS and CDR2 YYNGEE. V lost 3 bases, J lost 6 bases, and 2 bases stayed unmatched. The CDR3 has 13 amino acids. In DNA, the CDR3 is TGTGCCAGCAGCGGCGGACAGGGAAACATTCAGTACTTC. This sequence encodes CASSGGQGNIQYF. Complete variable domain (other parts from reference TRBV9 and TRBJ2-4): DSGVTQTPKHLITATGQRVTLRCSPRSGDLSVYWYQQSLDQGLQFLIQYYNGEERAKGNILERFSAQQFPDLHSELNLSSLELGDSALYFCASSGGQGNIQYFGAGTRLSVL.

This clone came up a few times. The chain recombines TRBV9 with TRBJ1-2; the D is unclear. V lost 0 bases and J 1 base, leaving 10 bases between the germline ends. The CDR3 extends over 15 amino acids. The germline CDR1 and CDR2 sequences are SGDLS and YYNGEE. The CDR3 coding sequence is TGTGCCAGCAGCGTAGGGTCGGGTATTAACTATGGCTACACCTTC. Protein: CASSVGSGINYGYTF.

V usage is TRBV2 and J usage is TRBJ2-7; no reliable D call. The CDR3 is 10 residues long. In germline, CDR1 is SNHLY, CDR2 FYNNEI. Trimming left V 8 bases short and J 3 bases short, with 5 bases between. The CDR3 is CASSFYEQYF. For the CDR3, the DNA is TGTGCCAGCTCTTTCTACGAGCAGTACTTC.

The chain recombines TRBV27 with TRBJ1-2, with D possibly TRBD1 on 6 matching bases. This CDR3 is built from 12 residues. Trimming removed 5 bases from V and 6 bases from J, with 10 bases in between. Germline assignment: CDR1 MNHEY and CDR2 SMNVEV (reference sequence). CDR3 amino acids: CASSVQGHGYTF. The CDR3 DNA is TGTGCCAGCAGTGTCCAGGGGCATGGCTACACCTTC.

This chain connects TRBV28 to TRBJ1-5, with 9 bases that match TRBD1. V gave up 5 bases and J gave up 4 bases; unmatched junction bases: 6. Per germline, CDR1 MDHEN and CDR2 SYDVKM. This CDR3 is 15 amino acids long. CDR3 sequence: CASSTGGAGNQPQHF. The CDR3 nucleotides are TGTGCCAGCAGTACAGGGGGCGCGGGTAATCAGCCCCAGCATTTT.